These 8 T cell receptor beta chains came from one sample sequenced in a study of cytomegalovirus exposure and HLA in healthy donors. 60 Vbeta and 13 Jbeta primers were used in PCR. Some clones are missing from TCRdb's copy, which holds only in-frame ones; the method was immunoSEQ multiplex PCR. This sample has approximately 220,000 clones, with more than 75% found just once. Sequenced input: PBMCs. All receptors derive from a man in his forties in good health and CMV-seropositive.

The gene calls are TRBV4-1 and TRBJ1-2; possibly TRBD1 for D (5 bases). This CDR3 spans 16 amino acids. With 4 bases removed from V and 5 bases from J, the gap between germline ends came to 20 bases. Germline CDR1 reads MGHRA; CDR2 reads YSYEKL. For the CDR3, the DNA is TGCGCCAGCAGCCCCCAATCGGCGGGGGATGGGTATGGCTACACCTTC. Protein: CASSPQSAGDGYGYTF.

Only a few counts were recorded for this clone. The chain uses TRBV5-6 and TRBJ2-2, with D possibly being TRBD2 (5 bases). The germline V and J ends were trimmed by 4 bases and 7 bases, with 11 bases remaining between them. The CDR3 is 13 amino acids. Germline V gives CDR1 SGHDT, CDR2 YYEEEE. The CDR3 loop reads CASSDDRDGELFF. The CDR3 coding sequence is TGTGCCAGCAGCGATGACCGGGACGGGGAGCTGTTTTTT. Supplemented by reference TRBV5-6 and TRBJ2-2, the full variable domain reads DAGVTQSPTHLIKTRGQQVTLRCSPKSGHDTVSWYQQALGQGPQFIFQYYEEEERQRGNFPDRFSGHQFPNYSSELNVNALLLGDSALYLCASSDDRDGELFFGEGSRLTVL.

This chain uses TRBV6-1 with TRBJ2-7; D may be TRBD2 (5 bases). There are 12 residues in the CDR3. CDR1 and CDR2 (germline): MNHNS, SASEGT. V was clipped by 10 bases and J by 2 bases, with 12 bases between them. The DNA for the CDR3 is TGTGCCACCGGGGAGACTACCTACGAGCAGTACTTC. Its protein product is CATGETTYEQYF.

The V and J genes are TRBV12-5 and TRBJ1-1; D might be TRBD1 (6 bases). The V end was cut by 6 bases, the J end by 1 base, with 12 bases between. Germline V gene lookup returns CDR1 LGHNT and CDR2 FRNRAP. The CDR3 loop spans 14 amino acids. CDR3 loop: CASGSGQWNTEAFF. The CDR3 DNA reads TGTGCTAGTGGCTCAGGACAGTGGAACACTGAAGCTTTCTTT.

This clone has only a few counts. This CDR3 reads CASSLAGGPVEQYF. DNA for the CDR3: TGTGCCAGCAGCTTAGCGGGAGGGCCCGTCGAGCAGTACTTC. This chain links TRBV11-2 with TRBJ2-5, with 8 positions matching TRBD2. The J call may be wrong; the DNA end is better matched by TRBJ2-7. The CDR3 is 14 residues long. Germline V gene data show CDR1 as SGHAT and CDR2 as FQNNGV.

This clone was seen only a few times. The V gene is TRBV7-3, the J gene TRBJ2-1; the D is unclear. Germline CDR1 and CDR2: SGHTA and FQGTGA. There are 14 residues in the CDR3. V lost 2 bases and J lost 5, with 10 bases in between. In nucleotides, the CDR3 is TGTGCCAGCAGCTTAGGCCCGCTTCACAATGAGCAGTTCTTC. Its protein is CASSLGPLHNEQFF. Full variable domain (outside the CDR3, taken from reference TRBV7-3 and TRBJ2-1): GAGVSQTPSNKVTEKGKYVELRCDPISGHTALYWYRQSLGQGPEFLIYFQGTGAADDSGLPNDRFFAVRPEGSVSTLKIQRTERGDSAVYLCASSLGPLHNEQFFGPGTRLTVL.

The genes are TRBV25-1 and TRBJ2-1; 14 nucleotides align to TRBD2. Trimming removed 8 bases from V and 10 bases from J; junction bases left unmatched: 19. The germline gives CDR1 MGHDK, CDR2 SYGVNS. The CDR3 has 18 residues. CDR3 in amino acids: CASEGRPQGLAGDEEQFF. The DNA of the CDR3 is TGTGCCAGCGAGGGACGGCCTCAGGGACTAGCGGGAGACGAAGAGCAGTTCTTC.

The chain has TRBV19 and TRBJ1-4, with TRBD1 matching over 10 bases. Per germline, CDR1 LNHDA and CDR2 SQIVND (reference sequence). J lost 0 bases, V lost 6 bases, and 1 base had no gene match. The CDR3 extends over 15 amino acids. CDR3 nucleotides: TGTGCCAGTAGCGACAGGGGGCCAACTAATGAAAAACTGTTTTTT. It codes for CASSDRGPTNEKLFF.